This T cell receptor (beta chain) comes out of a study of blood T cells in healthy people across ages. There are a few counts of this clonotype. Primed by a sample-barcoded 5' primer and a J-beta primer mix, a second PCR proceeded for roughly 7 to 11 cycles. A single record per CDR3 protein comes from TCRdb applying MiXCR to the 5' RACE reads. The sample lists 800,000 to 950,000 distinct CDR3 sequences, 25% to 30% seen once, with 10% to 13% in the top ten. The study isolated at least 6.5 million PBMCs from each sample. A further study also used this sample, focusing on T cells of mothers and their children.

Sample: blood. The clonotype originates from a woman aged 40 to 55 in good health.

The chain's CDR3 is CASSSVVGGYTEAFF. The CDR3 region has the DNA TGTGCCAGCAGCTCCGTAGTAGGGGGCTACACTGAAGCTTTCTTT. This chain uses TRBV7-9 with TRBJ1-1; 7 positions agree with TRBD1. V trimming: 4 bases; J trimming: 3 bases; junction bases outside the gene matches: 8. Germline lookup yields CDR1 SEHNR and CDR2 FQNEAQ (reference sequence). The CDR3 consists of 15 residues.